This is a list of T cell receptor beta chains from one sample in a study of monozygotic twins with inflammatory bowel disease. TCRdb reprocessed the 5' RACE reads; each CDR3 protein has one entry and no DNA is given. The sample table includes approximately 380,000 distinct CDR3 sequences. Sequenced sample: blood. Source of these receptors: a human donor with ulcerative colitis or Crohn's disease, or a healthy co-twin of an affected twin (not recorded which). The CDR3 runs from the conserved cysteine through the conserved F or W.

j_gene | v_gene | CDR3aa
TRBJ2-1 | TRBV3-1 | CASSQVQRGGRDNEQFF
TRBJ2-4 | TRBV7-9 | CASSLAIAKNIQYF
TRBJ2-2 | TRBV20-1 | CSATQRGGLYTGELFF
TRBJ1-2 | TRBV6-5 | CASSYHNLPTGLNYGYTF
TRBJ1-2 | TRBV27 | CASSLIGRQATSISNYGYTF
TRBJ2-1 | TRBV7-2 | CASRLSPTGGYEQFF
TRBJ1-1 | TRBV19 | CASRLREFATEAFF
TRBJ1-4 | TRBV27 | CASRGFDEKLFF
TRBJ1-1 | TRBV19 | CASSRGFGTEAFF
TRBJ2-2 | TRBV12-3/TRBV12-4 | CASSFRAGGSLRNTGELFF
TRBJ2-1 | TRBV29-1 | CSVARLAGVNEQFF
TRBJ1-2 | TRBV3-1 | CASSPTTGTYGYTF
TRBJ2-1 | TRBV7-6 | CASSLENRGYNEQFF
TRBJ2-4 | TRBV7-2 | CASSLQSLKNMQYF
TRBJ1-1 | TRBV18 | CASSPGGRPPLNTEAFF
TRBJ1-6 | TRBV19 | CATRVRGRDSPLHF
TRBJ2-3 | TRBV7-9 | CASSLWGDDEYTDTQYF
TRBJ2-3 | TRBV6-1 | CASSKPGTDTQYF
TRBJ2-3 | TRBV20-1 | CSAPRRLNTDTQYF
TRBJ1-1 | TRBV20-1 | CSASRDANTEAFF
TRBJ1-2 | TRBV5-1 | CASSFTRWSGGYTF
TRBJ2-1 | TRBV12-3/TRBV12-4 | CASGQGASQEQFF
TRBJ1-1 | TRBV9 | CASSPKEGEENTEAFF
TRBJ2-7 | TRBV6-4 | CASSEWQGYEQYF
TRBJ2-7 | TRBV28 | CASSLGTAEQYF
TRBJ1-1 | TRBV5-1 | CASIRDIGTEAFF
TRBJ1-1 | TRBV12-3/TRBV12-4 | CASSLGGGRPREAFF
TRBJ2-7 | TRBV6-5 | CASSHSVTGGRYEQYF
TRBJ2-1 | TRBV7-2 | CASSEEGGQFF
TRBJ1-2 | TRBV18 | CASSPGTDASYGYTF
TRBJ1-3 | TRBV4-2 | CASSQDAGLEGNTIYF
TRBJ1-4 | TRBV12-3/TRBV12-4 | CASSLAGPRRLFF
TRBJ1-6 | TRBV5-1 | CASSLGGDFSSSPLHF
TRBJ1-2 | TRBV29-1 | CSVVGQLNYGYTF
TRBJ1-2 | TRBV7-9 | CASSSGTAYGYTF
TRBJ2-7 | TRBV4-3 | CASSHTRTGNYEQYF
TRBJ1-2 | TRBV19 | CASSRTDNPYGYTF
TRBJ1-1 | TRBV20-1 | CSARPQTSKAFF
TRBJ2-7 | TRBV7-6 | CASSSGLAGSAYEQYF
TRBJ2-6 | TRBV7-2 | CASSMGSSGANVLTF
TRBJ2-1 | TRBV18 | CASSPYSGGDNEQFF
TRBJ1-5 | TRBV19 | CASTVFNQPQHF
TRBJ2-7 | TRBV15 | CATSRDRQPYEQYF
TRBJ1-2 | TRBV7-2 | CASSSAGTGIPYGYTF
TRBJ1-2 | TRBV24-1 | CATSDTPTGSGGYTF
TRBJ2-3 | TRBV5-5 | CASSLSSLVTDTQYF
TRBJ2-3 | TRBV6-5 | CASSHSGLVRDTQYF
TRBJ2-7 | TRBV20-1 | CSILGRGQDREQYF
TRBJ1-1 | TRBV19 | CASSTQRNTEAFF
TRBJ1-6 | TRBV5-1 | CASSLGTGDTYNSPLHF
TRBJ1-2 | TRBV12-3/TRBV12-4 | CASSYPIRSNYGYTF
TRBJ2-5 | TRBV3-1 | CASSPLLTSGGAKETQYF
TRBJ2-3 | TRBV28 | CASSSAGTSETQYF
TRBJ2-3 | TRBV4-2 | CASRLAGGSTDTQYF
TRBJ2-1 | TRBV6-1 | CASRAGGTSGYNEQFF
TRBJ2-1 | TRBV3-1 | CASSQDRRGGVQF
TRBJ2-3 | TRBV5-1 | CASSIGLAGGSSDTQYF
TRBJ1-3 | TRBV5-5 | CASSFDPHQGTAGNTIYF
TRBJ2-3 | TRBV5-1 | CASTLAGSTDTQYF
TRBJ2-7 | TRBV25-1 | CASREGALYEQYF